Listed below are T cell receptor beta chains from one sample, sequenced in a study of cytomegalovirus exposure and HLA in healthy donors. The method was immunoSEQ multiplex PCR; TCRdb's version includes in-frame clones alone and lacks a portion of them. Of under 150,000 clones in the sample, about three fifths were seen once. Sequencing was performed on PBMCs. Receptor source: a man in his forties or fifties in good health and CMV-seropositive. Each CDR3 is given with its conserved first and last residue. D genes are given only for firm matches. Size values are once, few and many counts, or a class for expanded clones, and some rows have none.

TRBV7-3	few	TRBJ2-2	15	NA	CASSLRGPGTGELFF	TGTGCCAGCAGCTTAAGGGGGCCGGGGACCGGGGAGCTGTTTTTT
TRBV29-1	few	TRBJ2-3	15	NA	CSVNTGWESTDTQYF	TGCAGCGTTAATACAGGGTGGGAGAGCACAGATACGCAGTATTTT
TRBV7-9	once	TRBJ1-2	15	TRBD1	CASSRQGIANYGYTF	TGTGCCAGCAGCCGACAGGGGATAGCTAACTATGGCTACACCTTC
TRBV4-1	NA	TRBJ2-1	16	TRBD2	CASSQAGTSGNNEQFF	TGCGCCAGCAGCCAGGCCGGGACTAGCGGGAACAATGAGCAGTTCTTC
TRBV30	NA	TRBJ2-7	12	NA	CAWSVSPYEQYF	TGTGCCTGGAGTGTCTCCCCCTACGAGCAGTACTTC
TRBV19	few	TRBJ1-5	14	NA	CASSEQGYGQPQHF	TGTGCCAGTAGTGAACAGGGTTACGGTCAGCCCCAGCATTTT
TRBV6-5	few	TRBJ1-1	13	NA	CASRTITVAEAFF	TGTGCCAGCCGAACTATAACGGTGGCTGAAGCTTTCTTT
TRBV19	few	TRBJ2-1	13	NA	CASWARSENEQFF	TGTGCCAGTTGGGCGCGCAGTGAGAATGAGCAGTTCTTC
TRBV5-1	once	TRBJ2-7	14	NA	CASSRELYSYEQYF	TGCGCCAGCAGCCGGGAATTATATTCCTACGAGCAGTACTTC
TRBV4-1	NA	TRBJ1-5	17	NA	CASSQGLQGKSNQPQHF	TGCGCCAGCAGCCAGGGTCTCCAGGGGAAGAGCAATCAGCCCCAGCATTTT
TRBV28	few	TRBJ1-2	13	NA	CASSLLQNYGYTF	TGTGCCAGCAGTTTATTACAGAACTATGGCTACACCTTC
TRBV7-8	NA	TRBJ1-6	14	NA	CASSTQLFNSPLHF	TGTGCCAGCAGCACACAGTTGTTTAATTCACCCCTCCACTTT
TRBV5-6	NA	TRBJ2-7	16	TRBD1	CASSLSYDRVTYEQYF	TGTGCCAGCAGCTTGTCCTATGACAGGGTGACCTACGAGCAGTACTTC
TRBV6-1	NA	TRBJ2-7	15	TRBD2	CASSELGGSLYEQYF	TGTGCCAGCAGTGAATTAGGCGGGAGCCTGTACGAGCAGTACTTC
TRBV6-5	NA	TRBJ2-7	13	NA	CASTGVGSYEQYF	TGTGCCAGCACCGGGGTAGGCTCCTACGAGCAGTACTTC
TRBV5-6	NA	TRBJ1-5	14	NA	CASSFLGAGQPQHF	TGTGCCAGCAGCTTTCTGGGGGCCGGGCAGCCCCAGCATTTT
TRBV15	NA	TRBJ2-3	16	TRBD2	CATSSFSGRVSDTQYF	TGTGCCACCAGCAGCTTTAGCGGGAGGGTATCAGATACGCAGTATTTT